The following is a T cell receptor beta chain sequence with its context. These data belong to a study of cytomegalovirus exposure and HLA in healthy donors. Some clones are missing from TCRdb's copy, which holds only in-frame ones; the method was immunoSEQ multiplex PCR. The sample shows about 190,000 clones, 86% of them seen only once. Trimming at V came to 3 bases and at J to 6 bases, leaving 8 bases not matched to a gene. The CDR3 totals 15 residues. Germline values: CDR1 SGHTA, CDR2 FQGNSA. The clonotype comes from a woman aged 18-35 years in good health and CMV-seronegative. This sequence joins TRBV7-2 and TRBJ2-3, with 8 positions matching TRBD2. Sample: PBMCs. The CDR3 coding sequence is TGTGCCAGCAGCTTGCGGCGCGGGGGGTCGGATACGCAGTATTTT. It is translated as CASSLRRGGSDTQYF.